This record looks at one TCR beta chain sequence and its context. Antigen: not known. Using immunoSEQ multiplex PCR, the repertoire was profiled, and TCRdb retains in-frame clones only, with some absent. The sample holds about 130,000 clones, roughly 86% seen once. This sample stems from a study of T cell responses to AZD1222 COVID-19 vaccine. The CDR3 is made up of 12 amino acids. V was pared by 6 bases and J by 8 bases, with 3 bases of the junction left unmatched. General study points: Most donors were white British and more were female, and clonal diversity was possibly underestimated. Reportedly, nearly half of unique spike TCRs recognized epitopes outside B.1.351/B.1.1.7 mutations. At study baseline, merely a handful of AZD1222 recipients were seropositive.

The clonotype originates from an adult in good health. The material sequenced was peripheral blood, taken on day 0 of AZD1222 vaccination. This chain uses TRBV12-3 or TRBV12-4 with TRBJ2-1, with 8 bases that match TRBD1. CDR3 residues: CASRSTGDEQFF. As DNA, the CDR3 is TGTGCCAGCAGGTCGACAGGGGATGAGCAGTTCTTC.